This T cell receptor beta chain was profiled in a study of beta chain features in type 1 diabetes. This clone was counted only a few times. Its antigen remains unidentified. Sequenced material consisted of expressed TCRB transcripts (all of the isolated RNA was reverse transcribed). Using immunoSEQ multiplex PCR, the repertoire was profiled, and TCRdb retains in-frame clones only, with some absent. The sample carries over 200,000 clones, about a tenth recorded once. Findings and limits, study-wide: Patients and controls would share equally any PCR tilt toward shorter templates. In comparison with healthy donors, patients had naive, central memory and Treg TCRB repertoires that appeared more similar. Shorter TCRB CDR3s, moderately but significantly so, marked every one of the four CD4+ subsets in Type 1 diabetes patients.

The sequenced material came from naive CD4+ T cells from blood. The clonotype was recovered from a man aged 30-40 years with type 1 diabetes.

CDR3 coding DNA: TGCGCCAGCAGCCAGGGACAGGGGGCCACCTACGAGCAGTACTTC. It is translated as CASSQGQGATYEQYF. This sequence joins TRBV4-1 and TRBJ2-7; 12 bases match TRBD1. The length of the CDR3 is 15 residues. CDR1 is MGHRA and CDR2 is YSYEKL in the germline V gene. V dropped 3 bases and J dropped 2; count of bases not matched to a gene: 2.